This section outlines one T cell receptor (beta chain) sequence together with its context. Mismatch with germline at one junction end may stem from a read error. TRB rearrangements spanning V, D and J were amplified using mixed TRB-A/B primers. TCRdb re-derived calls from the multiplex PCR reads in MiXCR, one entry per CDR3 protein. The sample has approximately 10,000 distinct CDR3 sequences, around 44% seen once. The CDR3 has 16 amino acids. CDR1 is MNHNS and CDR2 is SASEGT in the germline V gene. The data originate from a study of T cell repertoires in aging, cancer and after chemotherapy. The wider study: Donors were grouped into six age bands spanning 30 or younger through 70 or older. Over several months to years, re-sampled healthy donor repertoires clearly shared clones.

The template was genomic DNA from peripheral blood, not RNA. Sequencing was performed on blood. This sequence was found in a human donor in good health. The V call is TRBV6-1, the J call TRBJ2-3, with D possibly being TRBD2 (6 bases). The CDR3 DNA follows: TGTGCCAGCAGTCCCTCCCCGAGGAGGGGCACAGATAAGCAGTATTTT. Translated: CASSPSPRRGTDKQYF.